This T cell receptor (beta chain) was captured in a study of shared clonotypes between healthy human individuals. There were no recent acute infections or vaccinations among the donors, who were healthy HIV-negative adults. Libraries were prepared by immunoSEQ multiplex PCR; TCRdb keeps only in-frame clonotypes and omits some of them. The table records approximately 640,000 clones, about 92% of them present only once. This CDR3 comprises 15 residues. Germline V gene lookup returns CDR1 SGDLS and CDR2 YYNGEE. V shed 4 bases, J shed 5 bases, and the junction held 8 bases outside the gene matches. The chain employs TRBV9 and TRBJ1-4, with 7 bases aligning to TRBD1. The clonotype comes from a young man in good health. Some clones in this sample may be carry-over from other donors' samples. What was sequenced was memory CD8+ T cells from PBMCs. Subset described: CD45RO+ cells pooled with CCR7-negative TemRA cells. The CDR3 loop reads CASSQTGQLNEKLFF. The CDR3 nucleotides are TGTGCCAGCAGCCAAACGGGACAGCTAAATGAAAAACTGTTTTTT.